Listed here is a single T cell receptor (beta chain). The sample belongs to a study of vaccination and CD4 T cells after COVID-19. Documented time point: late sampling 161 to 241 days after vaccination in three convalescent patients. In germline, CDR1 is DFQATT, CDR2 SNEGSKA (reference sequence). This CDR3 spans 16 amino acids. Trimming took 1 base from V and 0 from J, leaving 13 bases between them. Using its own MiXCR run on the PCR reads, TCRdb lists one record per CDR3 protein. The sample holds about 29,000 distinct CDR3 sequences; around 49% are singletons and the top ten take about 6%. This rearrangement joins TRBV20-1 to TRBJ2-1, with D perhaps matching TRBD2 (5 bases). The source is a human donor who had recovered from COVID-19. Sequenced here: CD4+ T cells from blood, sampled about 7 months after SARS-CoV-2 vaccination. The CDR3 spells CSARVPSGSSYNEQFF. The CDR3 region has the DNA TGCAGTGCTAGAGTTCCAAGCGGATCCTCCTACAATGAGCAGTTCTTC.